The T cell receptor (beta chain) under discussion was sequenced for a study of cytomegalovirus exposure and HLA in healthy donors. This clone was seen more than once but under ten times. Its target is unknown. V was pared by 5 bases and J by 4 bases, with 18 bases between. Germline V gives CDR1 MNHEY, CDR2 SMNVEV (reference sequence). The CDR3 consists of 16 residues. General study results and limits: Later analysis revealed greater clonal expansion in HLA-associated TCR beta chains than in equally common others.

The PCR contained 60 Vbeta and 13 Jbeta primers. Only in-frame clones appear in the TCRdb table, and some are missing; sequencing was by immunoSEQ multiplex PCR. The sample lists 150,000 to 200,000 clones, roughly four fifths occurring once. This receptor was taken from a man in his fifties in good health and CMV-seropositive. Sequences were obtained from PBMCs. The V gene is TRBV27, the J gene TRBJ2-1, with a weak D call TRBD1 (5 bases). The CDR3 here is CASSKGLAEPYNEQFF. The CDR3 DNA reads TGTGCCAGCAGTAAGGGGCTTGCGGAACCTTACAATGAGCAGTTCTTC.